This TCR beta chain derives from a study of cytomegalovirus exposure and HLA in healthy donors. Study observations and caveats: Presence/absence analyses assumed roughly uniform sequencing depth across donors, which may not hold. Reportedly, a later analysis found an Asian-associated ancestry cluster had fewer N-insertions than the approximately 670-donor mean.

With respect to this clone: Its antigen is as yet unknown.

The CDR3 extends over 15 amino acids. V was trimmed by 2 bases and J by 7 bases, leaving 14 bases between them. Per the germline V gene, CDR1 is MDHEN and CDR2 is SYDVKM. This PCR relied on a set of 60 Vbeta primers and 13 Jbeta primers. Assay: immunoSEQ multiplex PCR; the TCRdb copy retains only in-frame clones and omits some. The sample carries 65,000 to 70,000 clones, roughly 75% recorded once. The sample was PBMCs. This receptor was identified in a woman aged 30 to 39 in good health and CMV-seropositive. The chain couples TRBV28 to TRBJ2-2; D perhaps matches TRBD1 (5 bases). This CDR3 reads CASSLPSLRGGELFF. The CDR3 DNA reads TGTGCCAGCAGTTTACCGTCACTAAGGGGCGGGGAGCTGTTTTTT.